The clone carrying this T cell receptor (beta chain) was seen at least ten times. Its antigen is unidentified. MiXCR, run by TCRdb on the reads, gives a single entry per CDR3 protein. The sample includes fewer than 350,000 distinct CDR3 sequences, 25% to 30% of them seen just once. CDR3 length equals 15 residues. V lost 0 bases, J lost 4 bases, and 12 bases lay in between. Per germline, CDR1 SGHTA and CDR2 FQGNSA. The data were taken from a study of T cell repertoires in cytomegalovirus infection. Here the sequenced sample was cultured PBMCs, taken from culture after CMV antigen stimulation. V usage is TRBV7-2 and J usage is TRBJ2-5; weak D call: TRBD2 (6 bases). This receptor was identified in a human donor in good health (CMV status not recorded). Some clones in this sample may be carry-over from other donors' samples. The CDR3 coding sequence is TGTGCCAGCAGCTTAGCGGCTAGCGCTACAGAGACCCAGTACTTC. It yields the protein CASSLAASATETQYF.